This T cell receptor beta chain was observed in a study of blood T cell repertoires in COVID-19 (TCRdb year 2020). Background on the whole study: Samples from collaborators originated in the United States, Italy and Spain and spanned both the acute and convalescent phases of COVID-19. The prospective study material was composed of cDNA or gDNA derived from T cells, B-cell-depleted T cells, or PBMCs. Subjects who had been exposed to COVID-19, were actively infected with it, or had recovered from it provided the deeply sampled blood TCRbeta repertoires that made up the dataset. The repertoires were made available in a free public database intended to serve as a resource for research on the immune response to SARS-CoV-2. Samples came from the ongoing ImmuneRACE study (first 160 participants) plus 1,254 subjects from 6 global collaborators. A de-identified subject ID, COVID-19 status, age in years and sex were almost always included in the sample metadata. HLA class I and class II types, where available, came from metadata supplied by the sample provider rather than from assay-based typing.

In the prospective study, participants were roughly 18 to 95 years old, resided in about two dozen geographic areas of the United States, and were enrolled through a virtual design. To assign participants to cohorts, the prospective study relied on clinical history that participants themselves reported in a screening survey and a study questionnaire. Each participant in the prospective study had whole blood, serum and a nasopharyngeal or oropharyngeal swab collected by mobile phlebotomists. Over a roughly 2-month period, participants in the prospective study had the option of providing additional blood draws and questionnaires. Prospective study blood samples were shipped either frozen or at room temperature before DNA extraction. TCRbeta CDR3 regions were amplified from genomic DNA using the immunoSEQ Assay, a bias-controlled multiplex PCR. As for how the authors treated the data: The number of nucleated cells in each sample was estimated from the amplification of reference gene primers within the assay. To quantify the absolute abundance of each unique TCRbeta CDR3 rearrangement, sequence reads were collapsed and filtered. For each sample, productive Simpson clonality was calculated by taking the square root of Simpson's diversity index across productive rearrangements. TCRdb mirrors the immuneACCESS table, restricted to in-frame sequences. Some clones are absent from its copies; in checked studies, under half trace to an unresolved V gene, and the reason for the others is unknown. D and trimming were read from the DNA, whereas the V and J calls and clone size are those reported in that table. This sample gives 150,000 to 200,000 clones in total; 75% to 85% of them show up just once. 17% of the sample is taken by the ten largest.

Of note for this clone: Its binding antigen is unknown. No qualities accompany the bases; no much larger clone lies one base away.

General findings and caveats noted by the study authors: How much clinical and demographic metadata was included differed by source and by participant, and the metadata was provided uncurated.

The TCR sequence derives from a woman aged 45-65 years with acute COVID-19. Sample: PBMCs or T cells enriched from blood (not recorded which).

The CDR3 here reads CSVEDPDRGRNGYTF. The sequence in DNA is TGCAGCGTTGAAGACCCGGACAGGGGGAGGAATGGCTACACCTTC. Here the chain combines TRBV29-1 and TRBJ1-2; 10 junctional bases match TRBD1. The cysteine opens and the phenylalanine closes a CDR3 of 15 amino acids. CDR3 DNA only is kept here, 45 bases in frame from base 1. The germline V gene specifies SQVTM as CDR1 and ANQGSEA as CDR2. V trim: 0 bases; J trim: 6 bases; unmatched bases: 7.